A selection of T cell receptor beta chains follows, all from one sample in a study of blood T cell repertoires in COVID-19. TCRdb keeps only in-frame clones here, not all; method: immunoSEQ multiplex PCR. The sample includes 150,000 to 200,000 clones, about 85% of them seen just once. The sample was peripheral blood. Receptors originate from a woman of 80 years or more with acute or convalescent COVID-19. The CDR3 runs from the conserved cysteine through the conserved F or W. A row's size may be missing; if present it is once, few, many or a size class.

>TRBV6-5|.|TRBJ2-2
CASRSGLGNTGELFF
>TRBV10-3|.|TRBJ2-3
CAISGTSADTQYF
>TRBV11-3|.|TRBJ1-1
CASSISGHSGTEAFF
>TRBV7-8|.|TRBJ1-3
CASSLDGGSGNTIYF
>TRBV6-5|once|TRBJ1-2
CASSYSAGKDGYTF
>TRBV30|.|TRBJ2-7
CAWSLRERQGYEQYF
>TRBV19|.|TRBJ2-7
CASSRAWRSSYEQYF
>TRBV7-2|.|TRBJ2-7
CASSTGTSGGRKYEQYF
>TRBV20-1|.|TRBJ2-5
CSAYQETQYF
>TRBV7-3|.|TRBJ1-1
CASSFSRNTEAFF
>TRBV20-1|.|TRBJ2-7
CSASQLAPAYEQYF